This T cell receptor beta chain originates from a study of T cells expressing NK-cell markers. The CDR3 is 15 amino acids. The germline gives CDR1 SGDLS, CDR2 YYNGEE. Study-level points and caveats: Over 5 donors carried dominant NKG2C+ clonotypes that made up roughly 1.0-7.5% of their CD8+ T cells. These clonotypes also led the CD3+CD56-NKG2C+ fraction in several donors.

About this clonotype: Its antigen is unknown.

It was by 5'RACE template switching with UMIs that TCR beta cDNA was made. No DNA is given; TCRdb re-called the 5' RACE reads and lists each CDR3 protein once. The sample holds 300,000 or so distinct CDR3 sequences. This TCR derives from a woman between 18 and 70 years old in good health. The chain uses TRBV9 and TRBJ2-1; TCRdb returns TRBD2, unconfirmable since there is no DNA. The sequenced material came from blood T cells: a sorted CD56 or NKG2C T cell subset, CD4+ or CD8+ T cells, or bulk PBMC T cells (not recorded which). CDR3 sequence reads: CASSVVGGDRNEQFF.